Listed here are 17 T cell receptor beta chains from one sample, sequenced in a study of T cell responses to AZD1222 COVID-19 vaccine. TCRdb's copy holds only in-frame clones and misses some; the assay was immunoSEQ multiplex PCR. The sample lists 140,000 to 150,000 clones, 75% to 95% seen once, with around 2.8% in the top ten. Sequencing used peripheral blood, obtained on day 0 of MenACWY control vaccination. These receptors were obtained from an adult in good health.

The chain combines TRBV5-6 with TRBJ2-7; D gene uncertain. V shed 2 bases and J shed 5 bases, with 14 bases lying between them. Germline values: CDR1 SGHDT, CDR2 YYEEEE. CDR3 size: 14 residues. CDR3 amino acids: CASSLGSGGHEQYF. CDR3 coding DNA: TGTGCCAGCAGCTTAGGGTCAGGTGGCCACGAGCAGTACTTC.

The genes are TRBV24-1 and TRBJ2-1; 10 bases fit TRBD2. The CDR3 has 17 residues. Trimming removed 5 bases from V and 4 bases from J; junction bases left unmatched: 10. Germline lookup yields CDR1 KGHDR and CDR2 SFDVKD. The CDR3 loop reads CATSVRSGRSGYNEQFF. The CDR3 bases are TGTGCCACCAGTGTCCGTAGCGGGAGGAGCGGATACAATGAGCAGTTCTTC.

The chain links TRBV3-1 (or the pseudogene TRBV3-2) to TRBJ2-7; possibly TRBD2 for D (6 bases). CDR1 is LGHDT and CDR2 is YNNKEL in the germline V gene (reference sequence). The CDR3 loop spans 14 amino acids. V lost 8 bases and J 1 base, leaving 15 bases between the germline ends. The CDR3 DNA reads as TGTGCCAGCTGTCCGGGACTGTCTTCCTACGAGCAGTACTTC. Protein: CASCPGLSSYEQYF.

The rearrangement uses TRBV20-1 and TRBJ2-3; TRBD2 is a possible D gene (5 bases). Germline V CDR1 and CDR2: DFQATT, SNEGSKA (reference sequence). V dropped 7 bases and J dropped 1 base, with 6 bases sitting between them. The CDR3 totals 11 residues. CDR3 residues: CSDGGTDTQYF. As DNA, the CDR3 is TGCAGTGACGGGGGCACAGATACGCAGTATTTT.

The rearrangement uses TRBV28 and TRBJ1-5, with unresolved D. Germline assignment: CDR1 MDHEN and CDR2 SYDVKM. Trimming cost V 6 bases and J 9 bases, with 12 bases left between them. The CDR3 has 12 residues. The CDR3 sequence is CASRLYLGPQHF. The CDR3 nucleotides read TGTGCCAGCAGACTTTATCTGGGGCCCCAGCATTTT.

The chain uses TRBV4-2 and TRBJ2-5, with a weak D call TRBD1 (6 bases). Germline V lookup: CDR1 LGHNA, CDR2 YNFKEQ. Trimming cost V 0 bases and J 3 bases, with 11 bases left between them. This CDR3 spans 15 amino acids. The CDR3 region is CASSQDFQGKETQYF. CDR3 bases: TGTGCCAGCAGCCAAGATTTCCAGGGGAAAGAGACCCAGTACTTC.

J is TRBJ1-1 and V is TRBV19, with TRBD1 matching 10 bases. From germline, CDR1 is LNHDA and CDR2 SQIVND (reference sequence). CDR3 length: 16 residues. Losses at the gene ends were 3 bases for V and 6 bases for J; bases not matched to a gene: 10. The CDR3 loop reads CASSIRDRGRGAEAFF. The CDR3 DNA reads TGTGCCAGTAGTATCCGGGACAGGGGCCGGGGAGCTGAAGCTTTCTTT.

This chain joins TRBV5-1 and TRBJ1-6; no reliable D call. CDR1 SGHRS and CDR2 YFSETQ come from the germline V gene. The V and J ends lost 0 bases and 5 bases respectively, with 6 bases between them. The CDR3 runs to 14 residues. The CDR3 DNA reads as TGCGCCAGCAGCTTGGACAGTCATAATTCACCCCTCCACTTT. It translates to CASSLDSHNSPLHF.

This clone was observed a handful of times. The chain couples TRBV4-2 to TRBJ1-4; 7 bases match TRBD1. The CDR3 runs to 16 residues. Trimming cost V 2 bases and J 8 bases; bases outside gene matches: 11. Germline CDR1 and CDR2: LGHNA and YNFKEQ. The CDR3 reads CASSQSSNRGREKLFF. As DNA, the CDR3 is TGTGCCAGCAGCCAATCGTCGAACAGGGGAAGGGAAAAACTGTTTTTT.

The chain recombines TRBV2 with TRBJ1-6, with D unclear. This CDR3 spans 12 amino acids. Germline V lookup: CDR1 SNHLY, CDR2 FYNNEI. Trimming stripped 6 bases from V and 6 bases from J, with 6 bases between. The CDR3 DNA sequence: TGTGCCAGCAGCCGGAGTAATTCACCCCTCCACTTT. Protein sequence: CASSRSNSPLHF.

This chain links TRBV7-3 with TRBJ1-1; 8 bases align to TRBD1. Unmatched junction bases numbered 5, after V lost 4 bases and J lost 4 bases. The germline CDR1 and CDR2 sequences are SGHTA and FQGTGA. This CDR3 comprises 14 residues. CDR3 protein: CASSSTGASTEAFF. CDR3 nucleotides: TGTGCCAGCAGCTCGACAGGGGCGAGCACTGAAGCTTTCTTT.

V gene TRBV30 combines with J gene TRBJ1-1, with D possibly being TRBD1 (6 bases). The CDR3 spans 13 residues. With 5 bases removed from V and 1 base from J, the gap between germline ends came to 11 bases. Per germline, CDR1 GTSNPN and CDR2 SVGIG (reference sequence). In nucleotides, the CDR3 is TGTGCCTGGGTTGGACAGCCGAACACTGAAGCTTTCTTT. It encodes CAWVGQPNTEAFF.

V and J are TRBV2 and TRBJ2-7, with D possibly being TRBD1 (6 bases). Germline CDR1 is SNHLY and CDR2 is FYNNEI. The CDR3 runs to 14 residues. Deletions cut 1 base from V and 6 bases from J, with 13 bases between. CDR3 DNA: TGTGCCAGCAGTGAAGTCCCAGGGGCGGGCGAGCAGTACTTC. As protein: CASSEVPGAGEQYF.

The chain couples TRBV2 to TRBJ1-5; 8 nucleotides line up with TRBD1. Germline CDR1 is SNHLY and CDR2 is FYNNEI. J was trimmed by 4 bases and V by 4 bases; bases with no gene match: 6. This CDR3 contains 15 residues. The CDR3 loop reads CASSVRTGINQPQHF. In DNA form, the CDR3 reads TGTGCCAGCAGTGTGAGGACAGGGATTAATCAGCCCCAGCATTTT.

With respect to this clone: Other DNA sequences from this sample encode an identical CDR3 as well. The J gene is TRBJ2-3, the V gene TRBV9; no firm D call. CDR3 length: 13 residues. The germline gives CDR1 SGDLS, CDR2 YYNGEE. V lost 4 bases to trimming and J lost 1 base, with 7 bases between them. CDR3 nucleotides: TGTGCCAGCAGCCGTAGGCGCACAGATACGCAGTATTTT. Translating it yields CASSRRRTDTQYF.

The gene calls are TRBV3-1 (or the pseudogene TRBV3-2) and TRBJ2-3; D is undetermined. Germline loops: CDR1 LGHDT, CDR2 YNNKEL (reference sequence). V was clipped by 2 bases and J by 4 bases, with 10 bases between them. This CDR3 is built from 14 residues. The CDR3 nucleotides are TGTGCCAGCAGCCAATTAAGTTACCCAGATACGCAGTATTTT. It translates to CASSQLSYPDTQYF.

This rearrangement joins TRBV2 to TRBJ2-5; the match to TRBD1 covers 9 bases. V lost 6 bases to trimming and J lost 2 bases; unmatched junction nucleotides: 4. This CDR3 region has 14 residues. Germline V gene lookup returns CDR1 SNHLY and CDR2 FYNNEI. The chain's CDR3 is CASSGDRGQETQYF. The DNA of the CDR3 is TGTGCCAGCAGCGGCGACAGGGGGCAAGAGACCCAGTACTTC.